This is a list of T cell receptor beta chains from one sample in a study of T cells in Graves' hyperthyroidism and ophthalmopathy. TCRdb re-derived calls from the multiplex PCR reads in MiXCR, one entry per CDR3 protein. The sample comprises a few hundred thousand distinct CDR3 sequences, roughly 46% of which are singletons, and around 7.7% rests with the top ten. The material sequenced was peripheral blood or thyroid tissue (not recorded which). These receptors all stem from a woman aged 18-30 years with Graves' hyperthyroidism. Both conserved end residues are part of each CDR3. The D gene is left open where the match is weak. Size tells how often a clone was seen (once, few, many) or the class of an expanded clone, and some rows leave it out.

CDR3,DNA,J,D,V,size
CASSSSSLSSTDTQYF,TGCGCCAGCAGCTCTTCCTCGCTCTCTAGCACAGATACGCAGTATTTT,TRBJ2-3,.,TRBV5-1,.
CASSYTTGSYNSPLHF,TGTGCCAGCAGTTACACGACAGGGTCCTATAATTCACCCCTCCACTTT,TRBJ1-6,TRBD1,TRBV12-3/TRBV12-4,.
CASSYSSGGDAEAFF,TGTGCCAGCAGTTACTCGAGTGGGGGGGACGCTGAAGCTTTCTTT,TRBJ1-1,.,TRBV6-6,few
CASSLYMDSNQPQHF,TGTGCCAGCAGCTTATATATGGATAGCAATCAGCCCCAGCATTTT,TRBJ1-5,.,TRBV11-2,many
CSARGGGGSDQPQHF,TGCAGTGCTAGAGGGGGGGGGGGTTCCGATCAGCCCCAGCATTTT,TRBJ1-5,.,TRBV20-1,many
CASSLARGGLIEQYF,TGTGCCAGCAGCTTAGCGCGGGGGGGTCTTATCGAGCAGTACTTC,TRBJ2-7,TRBD2,TRBV13,.
CASSESAQGFEETQYF,TGCGCCAGCAGTGAGTCGGCCCAGGGTTTCGAAGAGACCCAGTACTTC,TRBJ2-5,.,TRBV10-2,.
CASSEEGVRGQYF,TGCGCCAGCAGCGAAGAGGGAGTCCGCGGGCAGTACTTC,TRBJ2-7,.,TRBV5-1,.
CATSHPSVAYEQYF,TGTGCCACCAGCCACCCTAGCGTAGCCTACGAGCAGTACTTC,TRBJ2-7,.,TRBV15,.
CSAVGQTNTGELFF,TGCAGCGCCGTGGGACAGACGAACACCGGGGAGCTGTTTTTT,TRBJ2-2,TRBD1,TRBV29-1,many
CSANAGLGLAAYNEQFF,TGCAGTGCTAACGCGGGACTCGGACTAGCTGCCTACAATGAGCAGTTCTTC,TRBJ2-1,TRBD2,TRBV20-1,.
CASSAGDNYGYTF,TGTGCCAGCAGTGCGGGAGATAACTATGGCTACACCTTC,TRBJ1-2,.,TRBV6-1,.
CASSLLGGRNTEAFF,TGTGCCAGCAGTTTATTGGGGGGTCGAAACACTGAAGCTTTCTTT,TRBJ1-1,.,TRBV12-3/TRBV12-4,.
CSVRAGGITEAFF,TGCAGCGTTAGGGCAGGGGGCATCACTGAAGCTTTCTTT,TRBJ1-1,TRBD1,TRBV29-1,.
CASTKSGASGNTIYF,TGTGCCAGCACAAAATCGGGGGCCTCTGGAAACACCATATATTTT,TRBJ1-3,.,TRBV12-3/TRBV12-4,few
CSARVSGVGNTIYF,TGCAGTGCTAGAGTATCAGGGGTAGGAAACACCATATATTTT,TRBJ1-3,.,TRBV20-1,many
CASSSAGAAPLYEQYF,TGTGCCAGCAGTTCAGCGGGGGCAGCGCCCCTTTACGAGCAGTACTTC,TRBJ2-7,TRBD2,TRBV12-3/TRBV12-4,many
CSVTAGSVSNQPQYF,TGCAGTGTTACAGCGGGCAGTGTGAGCAATCAGCCCCAGTACTTC,TRBJ2-5,.,TRBV20-1,.
CASSIGENTEAFF,TGTGCCAGTAGTATAGGGGAAAACACTGAAGCTTTCTTT,TRBJ1-1,.,TRBV19,.
CASSQRTGRETQYF,TGTGCCAGCAGCCAACGGACAGGGAGGGAGACCCAGTACTTC,TRBJ2-5,TRBD1,TRBV3-1,few
CSARDSQGVTEAFF,TGCAGTGCTAGAGATAGCCAGGGAGTTACTGAAGCTTTCTTT,TRBJ1-1,.,TRBV20-1,.
CSATGGAGTGELFF,TGCAGTGCGACAGGGGGCGCGGGCACCGGGGAGCTGTTTTTT,TRBJ2-2,TRBD1,TRBV20-1,.
CASSERGLAGYNEQFF,TGTGCCAGCAGTGAACGCGGGCTAGCGGGGTACAATGAGCAGTTCTTC,TRBJ2-1,TRBD2,TRBV2,few
CSARATGTGYEQYF,TGCAGTGCTAGGGCTACCGGGACAGGGTACGAGCAGTACTTC,TRBJ2-7,TRBD1,TRBV20-1,.